The TCR beta chain described here comes from a study of blood T cell repertoires in COVID-19. At the level of the study: Acute and convalescent COVID-19 samples came from the United States, Italy and Spain. Sources were T cells, B-cell-depleted T cells, or PBMCs; the material itself was cDNA or gDNA.

As originally analysed: Estimated nucleated cell counts came from reference gene primer amplification. The repertoire was sequenced with immunoSEQ multiplex PCR; TCRdb's copy has only in-frame clones and lacks some. V and J calls and clone size come straight from that table; D and trimming were deduced from the DNA. This table has some 370,000 clones, roughly 90% appearing once. The CDR3 has 15 amino acids. Trimming removed 3 bases from V and 8 bases from J; junction bases left unmatched: 9. Germline V gives CDR1 SGHDT, CDR2 YYEEEE. Sequences were obtained from peripheral blood. This chain joins TRBV5-6 and TRBJ1-4; 8 bases are shared with TRBD1. The sequence derives from a middle-aged man with acute or convalescent COVID-19. CDR3 DNA: TGTGCCAGCAGCTCACCTGACAGGGGCGGCGAAAAACTGTTTTTT. It specifies CASSSPDRGGEKLFF.